This TCR beta chain was recorded in a study of cytomegalovirus exposure and HLA in healthy donors. Regarding the study as a whole: The authors judged a highly shared variant cluster likely a sequencing artifact. At a 0.05 false discovery rate, a later analysis found some 17,000 TCR beta sequences to be associated with HLA alleles.

This clone was seen more than once but under ten times. Its antigen is still unknown. The PCR made use of 60 Vbeta and 13 Jbeta primers. TCRdb's copy holds only in-frame clones and misses some; the assay was immunoSEQ multiplex PCR. The sample carries over 65,000 clones, just under 80% recorded once. V was pared by 3 bases and J by 0 bases, with 21 bases between. CDR3 length equals 19 residues. Per germline, CDR1 MNHNS and CDR2 SASEGT. This TCR was sampled from a man aged 40-50 years in good health and CMV-seronegative. The sequenced sample consisted of PBMCs. The genes are TRBV6-1 and TRBJ1-3; tentatively, D is TRBD1 (6 bases). The CDR3, as DNA: TGTGCCAGCAGTGAGGGGGCTGGAAGGACGAGAGTCTCTGGAAACACCATATATTTT. Translated, it gives CASSEGAGRTRVSGNTIYF.